This TCR beta chain was recovered during a study of T cell repertoires in cytomegalovirus infection. Across the study: Recently identified HLA-C-restricted and well-studied HLA-B-restricted CMV epitopes were used.

This clonotype was counted only a few times. What it recognizes is unknown. MiXCR, applied by TCRdb to the reads, yields one record per CDR3 protein. Found here are around 900,000 distinct CDR3 sequences, roughly 30% of them singletons; the top ten hold roughly 12%. This CDR3 has 16 residues. J lost 0 bases, V lost 5 bases, and 5 bases had no gene match. Germline lookup yields CDR1 SGHAT and CDR2 FQDESV (reference sequence). The sequence came from a human donor in good health (CMV status not recorded). Some clones in this sample may be carry-over from other donors' samples. This rearrangement joins TRBV11-1 to TRBJ2-2, with 8 bases that match TRBD1. This specimen was cultured CD8+ T cells from PBMCs, taken from culture after CMV antigen stimulation. CDR3 DNA: TGTGCCAGCAGCAGCTTGGACAGGGCGAACACCGGGGAGCTGTTTTTT. This codes for CASSSLDRANTGELFF.